This T cell receptor beta chain was sequenced in a study of blood T cell repertoires in COVID-19. Across the study: The United States, Italy and Spain were the sources of the acute and convalescent COVID-19 samples. The analysed material was cDNA or gDNA that came from T cells, B-cell-depleted T cells, or PBMCs.

As processed by the authors: Amplified reference gene primers provided the basis for estimating nucleated cell counts. Produced via immunoSEQ multiplex PCR; TCRdb's table is partial and in-frame only. V, J and clone size are those of that table, while D and trimming were read from the DNA. The sample holds about 340,000 clones, under 95% seen once. The CDR3 has 15 residues. Germline trimming cut 0 bases from V and 3 bases from J; bases unmatched to any gene: 4. The germline CDR1 and CDR2 sequences are SGHRS and YFSETQ. The gene calls are TRBV5-1 and TRBJ2-3; 7 bases agree with TRBD1. The sequence derives from a woman aged 18-30 years who had recovered from COVID-19. The sequencing input was peripheral blood. The CDR3 DNA sequence: TGCGCCAGCAGCTTGGGACAGGGATCGACAGATACGCAGTATTTT. It codes for CASSLGQGSTDTQYF.